One sample yielded the 4 T cell receptor beta chains listed below, sequenced in a study of long-term antiretroviral therapy in people with HIV. Sequencing relied on immunoSEQ assay v3.0, run at survey level. The repertoire was sequenced with immunoSEQ multiplex PCR; TCRdb's copy has only in-frame clones and lacks some. The table lists about 20,000 clones, more than 70% of them singletons. The sample was unsorted PBMCs, taken 2.4 years after starting antiretroviral therapy. The origin of the receptors is a man in his forties or fifties with HIV.

The chain has TRBV9 and TRBJ2-7; the match to TRBD1 covers 7 bases. Unmatched junction bases numbered 7, after V lost 0 bases and J lost 4 bases. The CDR3 is 15 amino acids. Germline CDR1 and CDR2: SGDLS and YYNGEE. The CDR3 bases are TGTGCCAGCAGCGTAGCCCCAGGGACAGCTTACGAGCAGTACTTC. Its translation: CASSVAPGTAYEQYF. Filled out from reference TRBV9 and TRBJ2-7, the complete variable domain reads DSGVTQTPKHLITATGQRVTLRCSPRSGDLSVYWYQQSLDQGLQFLIQYYNGEERAKGNILERFSAQQFPDLHSELNLSSLELGDSALYFCASSVAPGTAYEQYFGPGTRLTVT.

V is TRBV27 and J is TRBJ1-2; no firm D call. V gave up 6 bases and J gave up 5 bases, with 7 bases separating them. This CDR3 is 11 amino acids long. Germline assignment: CDR1 MNHEY and CDR2 SMNVEV (reference sequence). The CDR3 reads CASRNTYGYTF. Written as DNA, the CDR3 is TGTGCCAGCAGAAACACATATGGCTACACCTTC.

The gene calls are TRBV7-9 and TRBJ2-1, with a tentative D call TRBD2 (6 bases). Germline CDR1 reads SEHNR; CDR2 reads FQNEAQ (reference sequence). Deletions cut 3 bases from V and 6 bases from J, with 12 bases between. There are 14 residues in the CDR3. The CDR3 protein is CASSFTQLANEQFF. The CDR3 nucleotides are TGTGCCAGCAGCTTCACCCAACTAGCCAATGAGCAGTTCTTC.

This clone came up once. The chain couples TRBV18 to TRBJ2-7; the D is unclear. V shed 0 bases and J shed 1 base, with 10 bases lying between them. The CDR3 is 15 residues long. Looked up from germline, CDR1 is KGHSH and CDR2 is LQKENI. Here the CDR3 reads CASSPPSLPSYEQYF. CDR3 DNA sequence: TGTGCCAGCTCACCACCGTCACTACCTTCCTACGAGCAGTACTTC.